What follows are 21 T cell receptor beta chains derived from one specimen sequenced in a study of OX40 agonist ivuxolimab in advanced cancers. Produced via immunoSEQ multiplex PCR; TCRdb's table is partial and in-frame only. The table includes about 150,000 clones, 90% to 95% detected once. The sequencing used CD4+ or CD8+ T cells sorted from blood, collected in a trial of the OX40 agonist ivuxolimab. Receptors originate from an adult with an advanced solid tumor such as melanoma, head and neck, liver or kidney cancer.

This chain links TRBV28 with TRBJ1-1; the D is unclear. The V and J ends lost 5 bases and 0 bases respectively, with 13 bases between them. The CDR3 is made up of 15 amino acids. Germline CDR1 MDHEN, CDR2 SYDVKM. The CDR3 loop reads CASSQADSMNTEAFF. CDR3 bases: TGTGCCAGCAGTCAGGCAGACTCCATGAACACTGAAGCTTTCTTT.

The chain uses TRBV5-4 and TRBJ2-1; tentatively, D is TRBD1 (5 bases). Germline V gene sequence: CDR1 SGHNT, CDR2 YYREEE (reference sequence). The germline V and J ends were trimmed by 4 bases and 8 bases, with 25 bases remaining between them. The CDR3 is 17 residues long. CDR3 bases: TGTGCCAGCAGCCAGAGGTCAGGGTCGGGTTTGTGGGATGAGCAGTTCTTC. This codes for CASSQRSGSGLWDEQFF.

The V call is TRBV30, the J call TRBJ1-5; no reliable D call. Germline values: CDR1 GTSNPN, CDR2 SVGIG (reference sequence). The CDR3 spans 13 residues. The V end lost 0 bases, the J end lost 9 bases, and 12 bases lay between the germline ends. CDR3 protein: CAWSVPPGAPQHF. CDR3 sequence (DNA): TGTGCCTGGAGTGTACCCCCGGGAGCGCCCCAGCATTTT.

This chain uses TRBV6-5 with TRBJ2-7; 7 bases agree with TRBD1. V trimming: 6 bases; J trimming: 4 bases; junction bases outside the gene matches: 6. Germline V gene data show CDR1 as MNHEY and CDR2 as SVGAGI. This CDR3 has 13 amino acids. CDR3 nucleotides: TGTGCCAGCAGGCGGAACAGGGGTTACGAGCAGTACTTC. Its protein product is CASRRNRGYEQYF.

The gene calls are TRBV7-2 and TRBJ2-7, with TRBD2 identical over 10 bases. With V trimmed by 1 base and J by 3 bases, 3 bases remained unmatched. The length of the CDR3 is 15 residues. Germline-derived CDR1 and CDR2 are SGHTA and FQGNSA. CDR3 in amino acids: CASSLEAGGIYEQYF. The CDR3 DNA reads TGTGCCAGCAGCTTAGAAGCGGGGGGGATCTACGAGCAGTACTTC.

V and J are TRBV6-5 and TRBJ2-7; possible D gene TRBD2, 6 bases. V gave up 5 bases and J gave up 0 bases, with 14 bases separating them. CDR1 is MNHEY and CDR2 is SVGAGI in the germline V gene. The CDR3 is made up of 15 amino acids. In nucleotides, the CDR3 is TGTGCCAGCAGTACTGTGGCGGGGAGCTCCTACGAGCAGTACTTC. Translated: CASSTVAGSSYEQYF.

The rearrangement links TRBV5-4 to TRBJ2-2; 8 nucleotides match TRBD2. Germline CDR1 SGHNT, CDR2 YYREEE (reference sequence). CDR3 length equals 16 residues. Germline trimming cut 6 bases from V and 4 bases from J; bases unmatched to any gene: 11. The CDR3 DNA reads TGTGCCAGCACCCCAGGCGGGGGGCCCGGCACCGGGGAGCTGTTTTTT. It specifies CASTPGGGPGTGELFF.

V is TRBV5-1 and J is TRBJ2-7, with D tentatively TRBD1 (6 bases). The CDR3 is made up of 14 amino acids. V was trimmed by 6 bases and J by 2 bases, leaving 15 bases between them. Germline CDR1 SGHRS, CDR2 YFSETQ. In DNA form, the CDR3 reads TGCGCCAGCACCGCGGACAGCACCGCCTACGAGCAGTACTTC. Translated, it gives CASTADSTAYEQYF.

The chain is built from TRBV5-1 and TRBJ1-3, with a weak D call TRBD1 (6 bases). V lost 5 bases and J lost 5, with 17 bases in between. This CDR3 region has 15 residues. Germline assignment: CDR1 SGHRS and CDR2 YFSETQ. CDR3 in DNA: TGCGCCAGCAGTTTTATCTCGGGACACAGAAACACCATATATTTT. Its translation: CASSFISGHRNTIYF.

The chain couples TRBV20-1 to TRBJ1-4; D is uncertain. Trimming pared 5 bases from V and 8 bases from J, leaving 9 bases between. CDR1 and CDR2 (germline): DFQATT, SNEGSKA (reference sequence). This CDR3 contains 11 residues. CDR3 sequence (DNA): TGCAGTGCTCGGAGTGGGGAAAAACTGTTTTTT. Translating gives CSARSGEKLFF.

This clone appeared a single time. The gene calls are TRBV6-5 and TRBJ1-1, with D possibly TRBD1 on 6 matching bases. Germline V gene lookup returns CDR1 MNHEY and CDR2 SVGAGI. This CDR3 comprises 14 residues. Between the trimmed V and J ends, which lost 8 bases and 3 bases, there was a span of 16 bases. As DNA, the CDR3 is TGTGCCAGCTCCGCGAAAGGGGGGGACACTGAAGCTTTCTTT. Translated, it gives CASSAKGGDTEAFF.

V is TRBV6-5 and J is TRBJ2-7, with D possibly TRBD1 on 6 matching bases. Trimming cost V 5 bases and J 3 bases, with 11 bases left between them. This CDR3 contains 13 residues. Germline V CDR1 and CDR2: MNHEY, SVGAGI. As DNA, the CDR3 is TGTGCCAGCAGTCGGGACACTTTCTACGAGCAGTACTTC. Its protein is CASSRDTFYEQYF.

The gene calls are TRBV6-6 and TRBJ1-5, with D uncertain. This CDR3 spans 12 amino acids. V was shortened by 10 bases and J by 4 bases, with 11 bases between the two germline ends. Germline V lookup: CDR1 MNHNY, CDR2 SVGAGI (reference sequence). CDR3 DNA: TGTGCCACAGACTCCTTAAATCAGCCCCAGCATTTT. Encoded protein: CATDSLNQPQHF.

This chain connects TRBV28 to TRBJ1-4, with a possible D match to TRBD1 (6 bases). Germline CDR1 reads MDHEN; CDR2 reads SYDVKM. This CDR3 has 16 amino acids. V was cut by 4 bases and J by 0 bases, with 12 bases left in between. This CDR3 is CASSSGTPATNEKLFF. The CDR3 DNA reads TGTGCCAGCAGTTCAGGGACACCTGCAACTAATGAAAAACTGTTTTTT. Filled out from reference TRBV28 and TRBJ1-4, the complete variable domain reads DVKVTQSSRYLVKRTGEKVFLECVQDMDHENMFWYRQDPGLGLRLIYFSYDVKMKEKGDIPEGYSVSREKKERFSLILESASTNQTSMYLCASSSGTPATNEKLFFGSGTQLSVL.

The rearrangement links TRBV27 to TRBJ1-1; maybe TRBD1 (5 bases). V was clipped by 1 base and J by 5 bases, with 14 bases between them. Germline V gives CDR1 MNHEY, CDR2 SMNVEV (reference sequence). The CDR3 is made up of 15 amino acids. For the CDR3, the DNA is TGTGCCAGCAGTTTATGGTCGCCAGGGAGGACTGAAGCTTTCTTT. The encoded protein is CASSLWSPGRTEAFF.

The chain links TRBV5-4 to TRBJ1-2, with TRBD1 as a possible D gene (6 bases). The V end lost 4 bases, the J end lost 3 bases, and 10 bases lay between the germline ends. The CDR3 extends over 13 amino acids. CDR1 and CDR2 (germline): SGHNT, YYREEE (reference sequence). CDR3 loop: CASSGDKHYGYTF. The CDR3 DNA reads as TGTGCCAGCAGCGGGGACAAGCACTATGGCTACACCTTC.

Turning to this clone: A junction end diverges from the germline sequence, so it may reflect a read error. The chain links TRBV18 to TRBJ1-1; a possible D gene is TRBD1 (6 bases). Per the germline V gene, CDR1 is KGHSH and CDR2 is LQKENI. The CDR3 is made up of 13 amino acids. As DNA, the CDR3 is TGTGCCAGCTCAGCCGACAGGAACTCTGAAGCTTTCTTT. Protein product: CASSADRNSEAFF.

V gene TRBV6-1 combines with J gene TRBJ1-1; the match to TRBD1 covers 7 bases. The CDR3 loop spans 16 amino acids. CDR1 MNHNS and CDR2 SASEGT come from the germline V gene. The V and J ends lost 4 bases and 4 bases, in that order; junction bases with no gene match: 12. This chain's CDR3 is CASSATGGQPLTEAFF. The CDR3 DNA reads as TGTGCCAGCAGTGCCACTGGGGGACAGCCACTCACTGAAGCTTTCTTT.

This CDR3 reads CASSYSIAEAFF. In DNA, the CDR3 is TGTGCCAGCAGTTACTCGATTGCTGAAGCTTTCTTT. J is TRBJ1-1 and V is TRBV6-6; D remains ambiguous. The CDR3 runs to 12 residues. Germline V gene data show CDR1 as MNHNY and CDR2 as SVGAGI (reference sequence). The V gene lost 0 bases and the J gene lost 6 bases, with 5 bases spanning the gap.

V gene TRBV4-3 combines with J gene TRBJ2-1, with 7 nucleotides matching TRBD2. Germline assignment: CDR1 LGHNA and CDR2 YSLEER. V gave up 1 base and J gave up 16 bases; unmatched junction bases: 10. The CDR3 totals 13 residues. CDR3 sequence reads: CASSQGGAGPPFF. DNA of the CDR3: TGCGCCAGCAGCCAAGGAGGAGCGGGACCCCCTTTCTTC.

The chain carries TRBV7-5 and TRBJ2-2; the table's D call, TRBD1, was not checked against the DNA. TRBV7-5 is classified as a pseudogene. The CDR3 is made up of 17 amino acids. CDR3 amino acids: CARSLDGGQGETGELFF. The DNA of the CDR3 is TGTGCCAGAAGCTTAGATGGCGGACAGGGGGAAACCGGGGAGCTGTTTTTT.